A selection of T cell receptor beta chains follows, all from one sample in a study of blood T cell repertoires in COVID-19. TCRdb's table, derived via immunoSEQ multiplex PCR, lists solely in-frame clones and lacks some. The table shows 200,000 or so clones, with more than 85% occurring only once. Sequenced material: peripheral blood. The receptor source for this set is a man in his 60s with COVID-19, enrolled during active disease. The CDR3 runs from the conserved cysteine through the conserved F or W. A D gene is named only where the DNA matches it firmly. Rows give clone size only sometimes, using once, few, many, or a class for an expanded clone.

clone_size	v_call	d_call	j_call	cdr3_nt	cdr3_aa
NA	TRBV3-1/TRBV3-2	NA	TRBJ1-2	TGTGCCAGCAGCCAAGGGGCGCTTAGGGGAGGGGGCTACACCTTC	CASSQGALRGGGYTF
NA	TRBV4-1	NA	TRBJ1-5	TGCGCCAGCAGTCTCGAGATCAATCAGCCCCAGCATTTT	CASSLEINQPQHF
NA	TRBV7-6	NA	TRBJ1-2	TGTGCCAGCAGCTTAGATGGTTCAGGCGATGATGGCTACACCTTC	CASSLDGSGDDGYTF
NA	TRBV9	NA	TRBJ1-3	TGTGCCAGCAGCCGATCCCCAGGGTTCGCGGACACCATATATTTT	CASSRSPGFADTIYF
NA	TRBV15	NA	TRBJ1-2	TGTGCCACCAGCAGAGATCGCGCCAGGGCAAACTATGGCTACACCTTC	CATSRDRARANYGYTF
NA	TRBV5-4	TRBD1	TRBJ1-4	TGTGCCAGCAGCCGTGACAGGGGTTCTAATGAAAAACTGTTTTTT	CASSRDRGSNEKLFF
NA	TRBV30	TRBD1	TRBJ1-1	TGTGCCTGGAGTGTACCTGGCGGGACAGGGTTTGCTTTCTTT	CAWSVPGGTGFAFF
NA	TRBV10-2	NA	TRBJ1-1	TGCGCCAGCAAGGAGCAGGGGCTGAACACTGAAGCTTTCTTT	CASKEQGLNTEAFF
NA	TRBV3-1/TRBV3-2	NA	TRBJ1-3	TGTGCCAGCAGCCCGGGAGGGACCCGCTCTGGAAACACCATATATTTT	CASSPGGTRSGNTIYF
NA	TRBV4-1	TRBD1	TRBJ1-5	TGCGCCAGCAGCAAACAGACAGGGGTAGGCAATCAGCCCCAGCATTTT	CASSKQTGVGNQPQHF
NA	TRBV5-1	NA	TRBJ2-7	TGCGCCAGCAGCTTGGGAACTGGGGCAGGGGCTTCCTACGAGCAGTACTTC	CASSLGTGAGASYEQYF
once	TRBV5-1	TRBD1	TRBJ1-1	TGCGACCAACAGGGGGGCACTGAAGCTTTCTTT	CDQQGGTEAFF
NA	TRBV10-2	TRBD1	TRBJ1-1	TGCGCCAGCGAGGGACAGGGAGGCACTGAAGCTTTCTTT	CASEGQGGTEAFF
NA	TRBV24-1	NA	TRBJ2-2	TGTGCCACCAGTGATTTGGAACTAAACACCGGGGAGCTGTTTTTT	CATSDLELNTGELFF
NA	TRBV27	TRBD2	TRBJ2-1	TGTGCCAGCAGTTTCGTGACTAGCGGGAGGAGGGCCTACAATGAGCAGTTCTTC	CASSFVTSGRRAYNEQFF
NA	TRBV18	TRBD1	TRBJ2-1	TGTGCCAGCTCACCGGCCCGGGACAGGGGATACAATGAGCAGTTCTTC	CASSPARDRGYNEQFF
NA	TRBV24-1	TRBD1	TRBJ1-1	TGTGCCACCAGCCCCACCGAAGGACAGGGCGGCACTGAAGCTTTCTTT	CATSPTEGQGGTEAFF
NA	TRBV28	TRBD1	TRBJ2-1	TGTGCCAGCAGTTTATATGGGACAGGGGGCAGCCGGCATGAGCAGTTCTTC	CASSLYGTGGSRHEQFF
NA	TRBV2	TRBD2	TRBJ2-1	TGTGCCAGCAGTCCCTACGGGACTAGGGATGAGCAGTTCTTC	CASSPYGTRDEQFF
NA	TRBV28	TRBD1	TRBJ2-1	TGTGCCAGCAGCCTACCGGGACAGTACAATGAGCAGTTCTTC	CASSLPGQYNEQFF
NA	TRBV29-1	NA	TRBJ1-2	TGCAGCGCCCTAGACAGCTATGGCTACACCTTC	CSALDSYGYTF
NA	TRBV10-3	NA	TRBJ1-1	TGTGCCATCAGTGAGAGACAGTTTATCGACACTGAAGCTTTCTTT	CAISERQFIDTEAFF
NA	TRBV5-8	NA	TRBJ2-5	TGTGCCAGCAGCTTGGGGGGGGAAGAGACCCAGTACTTC	CASSLGGEETQYF
NA	TRBV4-2	TRBD1	TRBJ1-2	TGTGCCAGCAGCCAAGGGGGACAGTTCTATGGCTACACCTTC	CASSQGGQFYGYTF
NA	TRBV6-5	TRBD1	TRBJ1-5	TGTGCCAGCAGTTTGAAGGGGGCGGGCAATCAGCCCCAGCATTTT	CASSLKGAGNQPQHF
NA	TRBV18	TRBD1	TRBJ1-1	TGTGCCAGCTCACCACGGAGGCAGGGGGTCACTGAAGCTTTCTTT	CASSPRRQGVTEAFF
NA	TRBV27	TRBD2	TRBJ2-2	TGTGCCAGCAGGGGTGGGACTAGCGGGAACACCGGGGAGCTGTTTTTT	CASRGGTSGNTGELFF
few	TRBV10-3	TRBD2	TRBJ2-7	TGTGCCATCATGGGCGGGAGAGTGCCCTACGAGCAGTACTTC	CAIMGGRVPYEQYF
NA	TRBV7-3	NA	TRBJ2-2	TGTGCCAGCAGCCCACTAGTTGTCGCGAACACCGGGGAGCTGTTTTTT	CASSPLVVANTGELFF
NA	TRBV20-1	NA	TRBJ2-4	TGCAGTGCTAGTCCCCGCTCGGGTGGCGGCATTCAGTACTTC	CSASPRSGGGIQYF
NA	TRBV3-1/TRBV3-2	NA	TRBJ2-5	TGTGCCAGCAGCCAAGTACCCCTGGGAGGGGGGTTCGAGACCCAGTACTTC	CASSQVPLGGGFETQYF
once	TRBV27	TRBD2	TRBJ2-1	TGTGCCAGCAGTTTATCCGGGACTAGCGGGTACAATGAGCAGTTCTTC	CASSLSGTSGYNEQFF
NA	TRBV18	NA	TRBJ2-3	TGTGCCAGCTCACCACCTGCAGGCGGGCGATACTACACAGATACGCAGTATTTT	CASSPPAGGRYYTDTQYF
NA	TRBV12-3/TRBV12-4	NA	TRBJ2-4	TGTGCCACTGCGGAGGGGACCAAAAACATTCAGTACTTC	CATAEGTKNIQYF
NA	TRBV29-1	NA	TRBJ1-1	TGCAGCGTTGAAGACGTTCAACAGGCGTTCTTT	CSVEDVQQAFF
NA	TRBV12-5	NA	TRBJ1-5	TGTGCTAGTGTACCGAATTTTGTTGGGGCCGCGAGCAATCAGCCCCAGCATTTT	CASVPNFVGAASNQPQHF
NA	TRBV27	TRBD1	TRBJ1-6	TGTGCCAGCAGTCTGAGGGACAGCCCAAGCTCCTATAATTCACCCCTCCACTTT	CASSLRDSPSSYNSPLHF
NA	TRBV11-2	NA	TRBJ2-2	TGTGCCAGCAGCCTCGTCGGGGTGACCGGGGAGCTGTTTTTT	CASSLVGVTGELFF
NA	TRBV9	NA	TRBJ2-1	TGTGCCAGCAGCGTAGGTGAAGCGGTTACCTACAATGAGCAGTTCTTC	CASSVGEAVTYNEQFF
NA	TRBV6-5	NA	TRBJ2-7	TGTGCCAGCAGTTACGCTGCCGGAGCCTTGGGGCACGAGCAGTACTTC	CASSYAAGALGHEQYF
NA	TRBV6-1	NA	TRBJ2-5	TGTGCCAGCAGTGAATCTCTAGCCGGGAAGACCCAGTACTTC	CASSESLAGKTQYF
NA	TRBV28	NA	TRBJ1-2	TGTGCCAGCACCCCCCGTAACTATGGCTACACCTTC	CASTPRNYGYTF
NA	TRBV19	NA	TRBJ2-5	TGTGCCAGTAGTCGGGTCGGGCAGGGTCAAGAGACCCAGTACTTC	CASSRVGQGQETQYF
NA	TRBV11-2	TRBD2	TRBJ2-5	TGTGCCAGCAGCTTACGGTTTCGAGCGGGAGGGAAAGAGACCCAGTACTTC	CASSLRFRAGGKETQYF
once	TRBV2	NA	TRBJ1-2	TGTGCCAGCGGCCCGGCCCCAGGACAGCCCCCAAAGTTCGCCTATGGCTACACCTTC	CASGPAPGQPPKFAYGYTF
NA	TRBV18	NA	TRBJ2-3	TGTGCCAGCTCACTTAGTCCTAGCACAGATACGCAGTATTTT	CASSLSPSTDTQYF
NA	TRBV5-1	TRBD1	TRBJ2-5	TGCGCCAGCAGCTTGAACAGGGGGCGCCGAGAGACCCAGTACTTC	CASSLNRGRRETQYF
once	TRBV28	TRBD1	TRBJ1-2	TGTGCCAGCAGCCCCTCTGGACAGGCTTACTATGGCTACACCTTC	CASSPSGQAYYGYTF
NA	TRBV4-1	TRBD1	TRBJ1-5	TGCGCCAGCAGCCATGAACAGGGACAGAATCAGCCCCAGCATTTT	CASSHEQGQNQPQHF
NA	TRBV7-9	TRBD1	TRBJ2-7	TGTGCCAGCACCCCGGGACAGGGGTCGCCCGGCTCCTACGAGCAGTACTTC	CASTPGQGSPGSYEQYF
NA	TRBV18	NA	TRBJ1-2	TGTGCCAGCTCACCATCGGCGGTACTCGGCAGGGTCTTGGACTATGGCTACACCTTC	CASSPSAVLGRVLDYGYTF
once	TRBV30	NA	TRBJ2-3	TGTGCCTATAATCAGGGGGGCCCAGATACGCAGTATTTT	CAYNQGGPDTQYF
NA	TRBV19	TRBD1	TRBJ1-2	TGTGCCAGTAGTATCGGACAGGCGTCCAACTATGGCTACACCTTC	CASSIGQASNYGYTF
NA	TRBV5-1	TRBD1	TRBJ1-1	TGCGCCAGCCATTTGAACAGGGGCCCGGCAGCTGAAGCTTTCTTT	CASHLNRGPAAEAFF
NA	TRBV4-3	NA	TRBJ2-7	TGCGCCAGCAGCCAAGGGATGGGGGCCCCTTACGAGCAGTACTTC	CASSQGMGAPYEQYF
NA	TRBV18	TRBD1	TRBJ2-7	TGTGCCAGCTCACCCGCGGGACAGGGACCCTACGAGCAGTACTTC	CASSPAGQGPYEQYF